This T cell receptor beta chain was recorded in a study of blood T cells in healthy people across ages. About this clonotype: Its target is not known.

Primers used in a second PCR of roughly 7 to 11 cycles were a sample-barcoded 5' primer and a J-beta primer mix. Each cDNA molecule was tagged by a template-switch adaptor that had 12 random nucleotides. Via MiXCR, TCRdb re-called the 5' RACE reads, giving one row per CDR3 protein. The table has around 1,600,000 distinct CDR3 sequences, around 40% seen once; the top ten hold about 4.1%. Study observations and caveats: Possibly, changes in expanded clonotypes were confounded because donor CMV status was unknown. Strongly correlated with naive T cell percentage was TCR beta diversity.

Each sample gave at least 7 million isolated PBMCs. Material for sequencing was blood. The source is a young woman in good health.

The CDR3 sequence is CSAAGEGGGNSYEQYF. The CDR3 nucleotides read TGCAGCGCCGCTGGAGAAGGGGGCGGAAACTCCTACGAGCAGTACTTC. The V gene is TRBV29-1, the J gene TRBJ2-5, with 7 bases identical to TRBD1. The J call may be incorrect, as the DNA end agrees better with TRBJ2-7. The germline gives CDR1 SQVTM, CDR2 ANQGSEA. CDR3 length: 16 amino acids.